These 21 T cell receptor beta chains were all obtained from the same sample, sequenced in a study of T cells in women clearing cervical HPV infection. The data were produced by immunoSEQ multiplex PCR, yet TCRdb's version contains in-frame clones alone and is incomplete. The sample totals about 35,000 clones. Input material: blood buffy coat. The source of these receptors is a woman between 18 and 75 years old with a cervical HPV16 infection that either progressed to CIN3+ or cleared (not recorded which).

A note on this clone: Read coverage stops 3 residues before the CDR3 terminus; the germline J gene supplies the remainder. The gene calls are TRBV19 and TRBJ2-3; 12 bases agree with TRBD2. The CDR3 length is 15 residues. Trimming removed 7 bases from V and 3 bases from J; junction bases left unmatched: 5. From germline, CDR1 is LNHDA and CDR2 SQIVND (reference sequence). The CDR3 bases that were read are TGTGCCAGTACGGAGACTAGCGGGAGAACAGATACG. Amino acid sequence: CASTETSGRTDT. The full CDR3 protein is CASTETSGRTDTQYF.

A note on this clone: The sequenced fragment ends 3 residues before the CDR3 boundary, so the rest is inferred from the germline J gene. The rearrangement links TRBV5-6 to TRBJ1-2; 7 nucleotides agree with TRBD1. The CDR3 sequence is 12 residues long. Germline V gene data show CDR1 as SGHDT and CDR2 as YYEEEE. The chain's CDR3 is CASSATGEGYTF. The sequenced CDR3 bases are TGTGCCAGCAGCGCAACAGGGGAGGGC.

For this clone: The observed sequence ends 3 residues before the CDR3 terminus, with the missing tail filled in from the germline J gene. The chain uses TRBV6-1 and TRBJ1-2; TRBD1 agrees at 7 bases. Trimming cost V 1 base and J 4 bases; bases outside gene matches: 6. Looked up from germline, CDR1 is MNHNS and CDR2 is SASEGT. The CDR3 is 15 residues long. The sequenced CDR3 bases are TGTGCCAGCAGTGAAGGACAGGACAGGATCTATGGC. This codes for CASSEGQDRIYG. The whole CDR3 region reads CASSEGQDRIYGYTF.

Note on this clone: Sequencing ends 3 residues short of the CDR3 end; the germline J gene provides the rest. The genes are TRBV11-1 and TRBJ2-7, with D perhaps TRBD2 (5 bases). CDR3 length: 15 residues. Germline CDR1 SGHAT, CDR2 FQDESV (reference sequence). V was cut by 5 bases and J by 0 bases, with 14 bases left in between. The chain's CDR3 is CASSPVRGYSYEQYF. The covered CDR3 bases are TGTGCCAGCAGCCCAGTACGGGGTTACTCCTACGAG.

Turning to this clone: The read finishes 3 residues shy of the CDR3 end, and the germline J gene is used to complete it. The chain joins TRBV7-3 to TRBJ1-6; 7 nucleotides align to TRBD1. This CDR3 region has 15 residues. Trimming removed 5 bases from V and 6 bases from J; junction bases left unmatched: 7. CDR1 SGHTA and CDR2 FQGTGA come from the germline V gene. CDR3 sequence: CASSTGAGPNSPLHF. The CDR3 bases that were read are TGTGCCAGCAGCACAGGGGCAGGGCCTAATTCACCC.

The CDR3 DNA, read in part, is TGCAGTGCACACGAATTCTCTAGCAATCAGCCG. Translation gives CSAHEFSSNQP. The entire CDR3 protein is CSAHEFSSNQPQYF. This chain links TRBV20-1 with TRBJ2-3; D is perhaps TRBD2 (5 bases). The read terminates 3 residues ahead of where the CDR3 ends, so the germline J gene completes it. Germline V lookup: CDR1 DFQATT, CDR2 SNEGSKA (reference sequence). There are 14 residues in the CDR3.

The CDR3 DNA, read in part, is TGCAGTGCCAGGGCGACAGGGGGCAGAAACACC. Its protein is CSARATGGRNT. The full CDR3 protein is CSARATGGRNTIYF. This chain connects TRBV20-1 to TRBJ1-3, with TRBD1 matching over 10 bases. The read ends 3 residues early relative to the CDR3; the germline J gene fills the gap. CDR1 is DFQATT, CDR2 SNEGSKA, per germline (reference sequence). Trimming cost V 6 bases and J 5 bases; bases outside gene matches: 7. This CDR3 spans 14 amino acids.

In the case of this clone: The missing CDR3 end, 3 residues past where the read stops, is filled in from the germline J gene. The chain recombines TRBV6-2 or TRBV6-3 with TRBJ2-4; a weak D match, TRBD1 (7 bases). The germline gives CDR1 MNHEY, CDR2 SVGEGT. Trimming left V 4 bases short and J 8 bases short, with 18 bases between. CDR3 size: 15 residues. CDR3 DNA, as far as it was read: TGTGCCAGCAGTTCACGGCGCCGGGGGACAGACATT. Amino acid sequence: CASSSRRRGTDI. The entire CDR3 sequence reads CASSSRRRGTDIQYF.

About this clone: The read stops 3 residues short of the end of the CDR3; the missing end is completed from the germline J gene. V and J are TRBV5-1 and TRBJ2-1; no reliable D call. From germline, CDR1 is SGHRS and CDR2 YFSETQ. The length of the CDR3 is 11 residues. V was trimmed by 0 bases and J by 8 bases, leaving 3 bases between them. The part of the CDR3 DNA that was read is TGCGCCAGCAGCTTGGAGGATGAG. Its translation: CASSLEDE. The complete CDR3 reads CASSLEDEQFF. Filled out from reference TRBV5-1 and TRBJ2-1, the complete variable domain reads KAGVTQTPRYLIKTRGQQVTLSCSPISGHRSVSWYQQTPGQGLQFLFEYFSETQRNKGNFPGRFSGRQFSNSRSEMNVSTLELGDSALYLCASSLEDEQFFGPGTRLTVL.

Turning to this clone: The read stops 3 residues short of the end of the CDR3; the missing end is completed from the germline J gene. The V and J genes are TRBV7-2 and TRBJ2-2, with unresolved D. From germline, CDR1 is SGHTA and CDR2 FQGNSA. The germline V and J ends were trimmed by 3 bases and 4 bases, with 3 bases remaining between them. This CDR3 region has 12 residues. The DNA read from the CDR3 is TGTGCCAGCAGCTTCCTCACCGGGGAG. It is translated as CASSFLTGE. The whole CDR3 sequence is CASSFLTGELFF.

With respect to this clone: Read coverage stops 3 residues before the CDR3 terminus; the germline J gene supplies the remainder. The chain carries TRBV27 and TRBJ2-7, with D possibly TRBD1 on 6 matching bases. CDR3 size: 14 residues. Trimming shortened V by 6 bases and J by 0 bases, and 12 bases separated the two germline ends. Germline CDR1 is MNHEY and CDR2 is SMNVEV (reference sequence). CDR3 DNA, as far as it was read: TGTGCCAGCAGCCCCGGGACACACTCCTACGAG. It encodes CASSPGTHSYE. The full CDR3 is CASSPGTHSYEQYF.

Turning to this clone: The read stops 3 residues short of the end of the CDR3; the missing end is completed from the germline J gene. The V gene is TRBV7-9, the J gene TRBJ2-7; 8 bases are shared with TRBD1. J lost 1 base, V lost 7 bases, and 6 bases had no gene match. The V gene's germline CDR1 is SEHNR and CDR2 FQNEAQ (reference sequence). The CDR3 extends over 14 amino acids. Here the CDR3 reads CASILDRGSYEQYF. The sequenced CDR3 bases are TGTGCCAGCATCCTAGACAGGGGATCCTACGAG.

In regard to this clone: The DNA ends 3 residues before the CDR3 does, and the rest of the CDR3 is filled in from the germline J gene. This chain links TRBV20-1 with TRBJ1-6, with TRBD1 as a possible D gene (6 bases). V gave up 3 bases and J gave up 9 bases, with 18 bases separating them. The CDR3 totals 15 residues. Per germline, CDR1 DFQATT and CDR2 SNEGSKA (reference sequence). Here the CDR3 reads CSAREQGRTISPLHF. CDR3 DNA, as far as it was read: TGCAGTGCTAGGGAACAGGGCCGGACAATTTCACCC.

With respect to this clone: Read data end 3 residues before the CDR3 end; the end is taken from the germline J gene. The V and J genes are TRBV23-1 and TRBJ2-7; unclear D gene. TRBV23-1 is treated as an ORF (open reading frame) with a function not yet certain. The CDR3 totals 16 residues. The germline V and J ends were trimmed by 11 bases and 2 bases, with 25 bases remaining between them. CDR3: CAGRRHQKKTAYEQYF. CDR3 bases read: TGCGCCGGGCGAAGACATCAGAAAAAAACGGCCTACGAG.

Of note for this clone: Read sequence stops 3 residues before the CDR3 end, and the germline J gene provides the missing end. The chain recombines TRBV29-1 with TRBJ1-1, with D possibly being TRBD1 (5 bases). Trimming removed 8 bases from V and 7 bases from J, with 17 bases in between. Looked up from germline, CDR1 is SQVTM and CDR2 is ANQGSEA. The CDR3 is 12 residues long. The CDR3 reads CSTLEGRDEAFF. The sequenced part of the CDR3 DNA is TGCAGCACTCTGGAGGGGAGGGATGAA.

In the case of this clone: The read finishes 3 residues shy of the CDR3 end, and the germline J gene is used to complete it. J is TRBJ2-1 and V is TRBV7-2; D might be TRBD1 (5 bases). Germline V CDR1 and CDR2: SGHTA, FQGNSA. The CDR3 is made up of 12 amino acids. Trimming took off 5 bases at V and 3 bases at J, with 5 bases between the two ends. The part of the CDR3 DNA that was read is TGTGCCAGCAGCACAGGCTACAATGAG. Protein sequence: CASSTGYNE. The whole CDR3 reads CASSTGYNEQFF.

A remark on this clone: Coverage ceases 3 residues before the CDR3 finishes, and the germline J gene fills in the end. The V and J genes are TRBV30 and TRBJ2-3; D is unclear. This CDR3 has 13 amino acids. CDR1 is GTSNPN and CDR2 is SVGIG in the germline V gene (reference sequence). The CDR3 region is CAWSSNSNQPQYF. The sequenced part of the CDR3 DNA is TGTGCCTGGAGTTCTAATAGCAATCAGCCG.

With respect to this clone: The read gets to within 3 residues of the CDR3 end, and the germline J gene fills in the rest. The genes are TRBV6-2 or TRBV6-3 and TRBJ2-3, with 9 bases aligning to TRBD2. Germline CDR1 is MNHEY and CDR2 is SVGEGT. This CDR3 has 17 amino acids. V lost 5 bases to trimming and J lost 7 bases; unmatched junction nucleotides: 16. This CDR3 reads CASSPLQGRGGRNTQYF. Incomplete CDR3 DNA: TGTGCCAGCAGTCCCCTTCAAGGGCGGGGGGGCCGGAATACG.

With respect to this clone: From the germline J gene comes the end of the CDR3, since the read stops 3 residues before it. V gene TRBV5-1 combines with J gene TRBJ2-1; 10 bases align to TRBD2. Losses at the gene ends were 1 base for V and 5 bases for J; bases not matched to a gene: 3. This CDR3 comprises 15 residues. Germline assignment: CDR1 SGHRS and CDR2 YFSETQ. This CDR3 is CASSLIAGGHNEQFF. The DNA read from the CDR3 is TGCGCCAGCAGCTTGATAGCGGGGGGCCACAATGAG.

For this clone: The read gets to within 3 residues of the CDR3 end, and the germline J gene fills in the rest. V gene TRBV20-1 combines with J gene TRBJ1-1; TRBD1 is a possible D gene (6 bases). Germline V gives CDR1 DFQATT, CDR2 SNEGSKA (reference sequence). The CDR3 runs 13 residues. CDR3 bases read: TGCAGTGCTAGAGTCACAGGGTCCATTAAA. Its protein product is CSARVTGSIK. The whole CDR3 protein reads CSARVTGSIKAFF.

Note on this clone: The read terminates 3 residues ahead of where the CDR3 ends, so the germline J gene completes it. This sequence joins TRBV28 and TRBJ2-3; the D gene is possibly TRBD2 (5 bases). Trimming stripped 5 bases from V and 6 bases from J, with 21 bases between. Germline values: CDR1 MDHEN, CDR2 SYDVKM. The CDR3 is 16 amino acids. CDR3 protein: CASSPPWERTLDTQYF. CDR3 bases read: TGTGCCAGCAGTCCGCCGTGGGAGCGGACCCTCGATACG.